These T cell receptor beta chains were read from a single sample in a study of early T cells in non-severe SARS-CoV-2 infection. TCRdb processed the 5' RACE reads anew with MiXCR; each CDR3 protein has one entry. Of about 55,000 distinct CDR3 sequences listed, under 8.5% are singletons. Specimen: whole blood. Receptors originate from an adult who was a healthcare worker with PCR-confirmed SARS-CoV-2 infection or an uninfected control (not recorded which). Both conserved end residues are part of each CDR3. The D gene is left open where the match is weak. Size tells how often a clone was seen (once, few, many) or the class of an expanded clone, and some rows leave it out.

>many|NA|TRBJ1-2|TRBV7-9
CASSLGGEGYGYTF
TGTGCCAGCAGCTTAGGGGGCGAGGGCTATGGCTACACCTTC
>many|NA|TRBJ1-4|TRBV9
CASSVDPVRNEKLFF
TGTGCCAGCAGCGTAGATCCGGTTAGGAATGAAAAACTGTTTTTT
>NA|TRBD1|TRBJ2-1|TRBV18
CASSPRNPGTGGSNEQFF
TGTGCCAGCTCCCCCAGAAACCCCGGGACAGGGGGGAGCAATGAGCAGTTCTTC
>many|NA|TRBJ2-5|TRBV5-4
CASSPSTGGQETQYF
TGTGCCAGCAGCCCCTCGACGGGCGGCCAAGAGACCCAGTACTTC
>NA|NA|TRBJ2-3|TRBV18
CASSPPKLASTDTQYF
TGTGCCAGCTCACCACCGAAACTCGCTAGCACAGATACGCAGTATTTT
>few|NA|TRBJ2-2|TRBV27
CASTRARESNTGELFF
TGTGCCAGCACCCGGGCGAGGGAGTCGAACACCGGGGAGCTGTTTTTT
>NA|NA|TRBJ2-7|TRBV20-1
CSAIVRGRAYEQYF
TGCAGTGCTATCGTCCGAGGCAGGGCGTACGAGCAGTACTTC
>many|NA|TRBJ1-5|TRBV3-1
CASSLDPEQPQHF
TGTGCCAGCAGCCTAGATCCTGAGCAGCCCCAGCATTTT
>few|NA|TRBJ2-5|TRBV11-2
CASSSSRDETQYF
TGTGCCAGCAGCTCCTCCAGGGACGAGACCCAGTACTTC
>few|TRBD1|TRBJ1-1|TRBV5-6
CASSPTGGISEAFF
TGTGCCAGCAGCCCAACAGGGGGGATCTCTGAAGCTTTCTTT
>NA|NA|TRBJ2-7|TRBV7-9
CASSWSVSYEQYF
TGTGCCAGCAGCTGGTCGGTATCCTACGAGCAGTACTTC
>NA|NA|TRBJ2-3|TRBV20-1
CSARDRRSTDTQYF
TGCAGTGCTAGAGATAGGCGAAGCACAGATACGCAGTATTTT
>NA|NA|TRBJ1-1|TRBV9
CASSVMTEAFF
TGTGCCAGCAGCGTAATGACTGAAGCTTTCTTT
>few|TRBD1|TRBJ1-1|TRBV6-4
CASSDTDRGTEAFF
TGTGCCAGCAGTGACACGGACAGGGGAACTGAAGCTTTCTTT
>few|NA|TRBJ1-1|TRBV7-3
CASSLTGAMNTEAFF
TGTGCCAGCAGCTTAACAGGCGCCATGAACACTGAAGCTTTCTTT
>few|TRBD1|TRBJ2-7|TRBV5-5
CASSEGQTLYEQYF
TGTGCCAGCAGCGAGGGACAGACACTATACGAGCAGTACTTC
>few|NA|TRBJ2-5|TRBV4-2
CASSQAAYSQETQYF
TGTGCCAGCAGCCAAGCAGCCTACTCGCAAGAGACCCAGTACTTC
>many|TRBD1|TRBJ1-5|TRBV6-5
CASSFGTGEGQPQHF
TGTGCCAGCAGTTTTGGGACAGGGGAGGGTCAGCCCCAGCATTTT
>NA|NA|TRBJ2-7|TRBV5-1
CASSPEPHSSYEQYF
TGCGCCAGCAGCCCGGAGCCTCACAGCTCCTACGAGCAGTACTTC
>NA|NA|TRBJ2-1|TRBV29-1
CSVEAATDSEQFF
TGCAGCGTGGAAGCGGCCACCGACAGTGAGCAGTTCTTC
>NA|TRBD1|TRBJ2-1|TRBV19
CASNPGQGAYNEQFF
TGTGCCAGTAACCCGGGACAGGGGGCCTACAATGAGCAGTTCTTC
>NA|TRBD2|TRBJ2-1|TRBV7-6
CASSYTLAGVYNEQFF
TGTGCCAGCAGCTACACCCTAGCGGGAGTCTACAATGAGCAGTTCTTC
>many|NA|TRBJ2-3|TRBV11-2
CASSFTRTSTDTQYF
TGTGCCAGCAGCTTTACCCGGACTAGCACAGATACGCAGTATTTT
>NA|NA|TRBJ1-2|TRBV9
CASYRQAYGYTF
TGTGCCAGCTACAGGCAAGCCTATGGCTACACCTTC
>few|NA|TRBJ2-7|TRBV6-1
CATTGLTYEQYF
TGTGCCACGACAGGTTTAACCTACGAGCAGTACTTC
>few|TRBD1|TRBJ2-3|TRBV20-1
CSAKDRNTDTQYF
TGCAGTGCTAAGGACAGGAACACAGATACGCAGTATTTT
>NA|TRBD1|TRBJ2-2|TRBV25-1
CASSESRQGSTGELFF
TGTGCCAGCAGTGAATCTCGACAGGGAAGTACCGGGGAGCTGTTTTTT
>many|NA|TRBJ1-5|TRBV7-2
CASSLEEGQPQHF
TGTGCCAGCAGCTTAGAGGAAGGGCAGCCCCAGCATTTT
>few|TRBD2|TRBJ2-3|TRBV3-1
CASSKTGTSMTDTQYF
TGTGCCAGCAGTAAAACCGGGACTAGCATGACAGATACGCAGTATTTT
>few|NA|TRBJ1-1|TRBV4-1
CASSQDARAEAFF
TGCGCCAGCAGCCAAGATGCGCGGGCTGAAGCTTTCTTT
>many|NA|TRBJ2-1|TRBV29-1
CSVDSPGVNEQFF
TGCAGCGTTGATTCCCCGGGGGTTAATGAGCAGTTCTTC
>NA|NA|TRBJ2-3|TRBV7-6
CASSWGRADTQYF
TGTGCCAGCAGCTGGGGGCGGGCAGATACGCAGTATTTT
>few|TRBD2|TRBJ2-1|TRBV2
CASKGLAGLNEQFF
TGTGCCAGCAAAGGACTAGCGGGGTTAAATGAGCAGTTCTTC
>NA|NA|TRBJ2-3|TRBV9
CASSVERGHTDTQYF
TGTGCCAGCAGCGTGGAGCGGGGACACACAGATACGCAGTATTTT
>many|NA|TRBJ2-1|TRBV29-1
CSVREGGGQFF
TGCAGCGTCCGTGAGGGCGGAGGCCAGTTCTTC
>NA|TRBD2|TRBJ2-1|TRBV7-9
CASRSTSVNEQFF
TGTGCCAGCAGATCGACTAGCGTAAATGAGCAGTTCTTC
>NA|NA|TRBJ2-7|TRBV7-9
CASSQDRSGTWTYEQYF
TGTGCCAGCAGCCAAGACCGGTCAGGGACGTGGACCTACGAGCAGTACTTC
>many|NA|TRBJ1-5|TRBV30
CAWSAGGRAGEPQHF
TGTGCCTGGAGTGCTGGGGGCAGGGCGGGGGAGCCCCAGCATTTT
>NA|NA|TRBJ1-2|TRBV28
CASSPSKAIRYGYTF
TGTGCCAGCAGTCCGTCTAAGGCCATCCGCTATGGCTACACCTTC
>few|TRBD2|TRBJ2-3|TRBV7-8
CASSDLISGGTDTQYF
TGTGCCAGCAGCGACCTTATAAGCGGGGGCACAGATACGCAGTATTTT
>few|NA|TRBJ2-3|TRBV19
CASSIDRRTHTQYF
TGTGCCAGTAGTATCGATCGACGAACACATACGCAGTATTTT
>few|NA|TRBJ2-3|TRBV30
CAWDRVDTQYF
TGTGCCTGGGATAGGGTAGATACGCAGTATTTT
>NA|NA|TRBJ2-1|TRBV27
CASSLNRNEQFF
TGTGCCAGCAGTTTAAATCGGAATGAGCAGTTCTTC
>few|TRBD1|TRBJ2-5|TRBV20-1
CSAGDRGQETQYF
TGCAGTGCTGGCGACAGGGGGCAGGAGACCCAGTACTTC
>few|NA|TRBJ1-5|TRBV7-2
CASSLAPDQPQHF
TGTGCCAGCAGCTTAGCGCCAGATCAGCCCCAGCATTTT
>NA|NA|TRBJ2-1|TRBV20-1
CSARDIGEQFF
TGCAGTGCTAGAGATATTGGTGAGCAGTTCTTC
>few|NA|TRBJ2-2|TRBV5-1
CASSADALLGELFF
TGCGCCAGCAGCGCCGACGCGCTCCTTGGGGAGCTGTTTTTT
>few|NA|TRBJ1-2|TRBV7-9
CASTGYYGYTF
TGTGCGAGCACAGGGTACTATGGCTACACCTTC
>NA|NA|TRBJ1-2|TRBV28
CASSFQARGYTF
TGTGCCAGCAGTTTTCAGGCGAGAGGCTACACCTTC
>many|NA|TRBJ2-3|TRBV12-3/TRBV12-4
CASSVGGTDTQYF
TGTGCCAGCAGTGTCGGGGGCACAGATACGCAGTATTTT
>many|TRBD1|TRBJ2-5|TRBV20-1
CSARVGTGFRETQYF
TGCAGTGCTAGAGTCGGGACAGGGTTTCGGGAGACCCAGTACTTC
>few|TRBD2|TRBJ2-3|TRBV29-1
CSVLTSGSATDTQYF
TGCAGCGTTTTGACTAGCGGGAGCGCCACAGATACGCAGTATTTT
>NA|TRBD2|TRBJ2-3|TRBV2
CASSETGGGATQYF
TGTGCCAGCAGTGAAACTGGCGGGGGGGCAACGCAGTATTTT
>few|TRBD2|TRBJ2-7|TRBV6-1
CASHIGGGGPSEQYF
TGTGCCAGCCATATTGGTGGGGGAGGGCCGTCGGAGCAGTACTTC
>many|NA|TRBJ1-2|TRBV18
CASSETGYGYTF
TGTGCCAGCTCGGAGACAGGCTATGGCTACACCTTC